The 3 T cell receptor beta chains below all came from one sample that was sequenced in a study of T cell changes during pregnancy in multiple sclerosis. Sequencing was performed with immunoSEQ multiplex PCR; in TCRdb, only in-frame clones are kept and a portion is missing. The sample shows 60,000 to 85,000 clones, around 92% of them seen only once. The sample consisted of peripheral blood, taken in the second trimester of pregnancy. The receptor set was obtained from a female donor in good health, enrolled as a control in a pregnancy study.

The chain has TRBV6-1 and TRBJ2-1; 9 nucleotides line up with TRBD1. V was clipped by 5 bases and J by 15 bases; unmatched bases: 8. CDR1 MNHNS and CDR2 SASEGT come from the germline V gene. This CDR3 spans 12 amino acids. The CDR3: CASSLTGGPPFF. The CDR3 DNA reads as TGTGCCAGCAGTTTAACAGGGGGCCCTCCGTTCTTC.

The rearrangement uses TRBV11-3 and TRBJ2-3; D is undetermined. The CDR3 is 14 amino acids. Per the germline V gene, CDR1 is SGHNT and CDR2 is YENEEA. Trimming pared 5 bases from V and 5 bases from J, leaving 14 bases between. CDR3 sequence: CASSPSNLEDTQYF. CDR3 DNA sequence: TGTGCCAGCAGCCCCTCTAACTTAGAAGATACGCAGTATTTT.

The genes are TRBV7-9 and TRBJ1-3; the D is unclear. The V and J ends lost 5 bases and 3 bases respectively, with 17 bases between them. In germline, CDR1 is SEHNR, CDR2 FQNEAQ (reference sequence). The CDR3 has 16 amino acids. CDR3 protein: CASSNFGGRGGNTIYF. DNA for the CDR3: TGTGCCAGCAGCAATTTTGGAGGTCGGGGTGGAAACACCATATATTTT.